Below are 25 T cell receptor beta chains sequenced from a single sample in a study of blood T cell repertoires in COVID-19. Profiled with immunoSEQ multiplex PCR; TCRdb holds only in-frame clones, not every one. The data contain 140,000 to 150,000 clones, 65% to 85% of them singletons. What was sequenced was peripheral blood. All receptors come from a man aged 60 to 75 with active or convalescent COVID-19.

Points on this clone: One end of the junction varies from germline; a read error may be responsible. CDR3 region: CASSLGGGLSATNEKLFF. For the CDR3, the DNA is TGTGCCAGCAGCTTGGGGGGGGGCCTATCTGCAACTAATGAAAAGCTGTTTTTT. The chain carries TRBV5-4 and TRBJ1-4, with TRBD1 as a possible D gene (6 bases). The germline V gene encodes CDR1 SGHNT and CDR2 YYREEE (reference sequence). The CDR3 length is 18 residues. Supplemented by reference TRBV5-4 and TRBJ1-4, the full variable domain reads ETGVTQSPTHLIKTRGQQVTLRCSSQSGHNTVSWYQQALGQGPQFIFQYYREEENGRGNFPPRFSGLQFPNYSSELNVNALELDDSALYLCASSLGGGLSATNEKLFFGSGTQLSVL.

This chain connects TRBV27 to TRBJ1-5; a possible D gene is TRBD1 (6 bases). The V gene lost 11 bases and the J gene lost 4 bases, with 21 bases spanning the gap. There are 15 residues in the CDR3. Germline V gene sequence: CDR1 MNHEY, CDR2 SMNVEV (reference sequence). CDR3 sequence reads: CASRSGGALNQPQHF. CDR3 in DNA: TGTGCCTCGCGCTCCGGGGGGGCCCTTAATCAGCCCCAGCATTTT.

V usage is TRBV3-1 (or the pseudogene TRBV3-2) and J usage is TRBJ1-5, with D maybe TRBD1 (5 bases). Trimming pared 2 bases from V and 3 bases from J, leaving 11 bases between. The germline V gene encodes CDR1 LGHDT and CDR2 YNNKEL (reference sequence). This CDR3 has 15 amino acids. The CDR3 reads CASSQWGSNNQPQHF. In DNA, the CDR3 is TGTGCCAGCAGCCAATGGGGCTCAAACAATCAGCCCCAGCATTTT.

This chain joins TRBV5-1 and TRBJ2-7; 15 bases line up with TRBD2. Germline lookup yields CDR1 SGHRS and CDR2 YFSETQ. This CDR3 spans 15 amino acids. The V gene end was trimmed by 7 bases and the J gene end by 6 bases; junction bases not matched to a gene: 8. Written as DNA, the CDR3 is TGCGCCAGCGTTGGACTAGCGGGAGGGCCGGGCGAGCAGTACTTC. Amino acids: CASVGLAGGPGEQYF.

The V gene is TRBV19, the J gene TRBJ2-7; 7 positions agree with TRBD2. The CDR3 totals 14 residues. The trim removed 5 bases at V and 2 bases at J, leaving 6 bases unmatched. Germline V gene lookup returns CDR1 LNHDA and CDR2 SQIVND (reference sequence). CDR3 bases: TGTGCCAGTAGTGCAACCGGGACTACCTACGAGCAGTACTTC. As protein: CASSATGTTYEQYF.

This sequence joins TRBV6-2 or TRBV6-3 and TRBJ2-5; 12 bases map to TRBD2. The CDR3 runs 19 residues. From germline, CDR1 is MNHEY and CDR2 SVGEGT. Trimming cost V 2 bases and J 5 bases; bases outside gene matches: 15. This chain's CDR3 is CASSYHPALAGGPRETQYF. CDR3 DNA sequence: TGTGCCAGCAGTTACCACCCCGCCCTAGCGGGAGGGCCGCGGGAGACCCAGTACTTC.

CDR3 DNA sequence: TGTGCCAGCAGTTACAAGTCCGGCAGGGCCCAAAACATTCAGTACTTC. This encodes CASSYKSGRAQNIQYF. The rearrangement uses TRBV6-5 and TRBJ2-4; D may be TRBD1 (5 bases). CDR1 and CDR2 from the germline V gene are MNHEY and SVGAGI. The length of the CDR3 is 16 residues. Trimming shortened V by 2 bases and J by 5 bases, and 16 bases separated the two germline ends.

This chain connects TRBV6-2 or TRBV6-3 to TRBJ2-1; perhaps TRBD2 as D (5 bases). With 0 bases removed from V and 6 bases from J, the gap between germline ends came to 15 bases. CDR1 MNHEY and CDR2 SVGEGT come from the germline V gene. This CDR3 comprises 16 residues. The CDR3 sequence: CASSYSIRLARNEQFF. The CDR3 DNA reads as TGTGCCAGCAGTTACTCGATTCGGCTAGCCCGCAATGAGCAGTTCTTC.

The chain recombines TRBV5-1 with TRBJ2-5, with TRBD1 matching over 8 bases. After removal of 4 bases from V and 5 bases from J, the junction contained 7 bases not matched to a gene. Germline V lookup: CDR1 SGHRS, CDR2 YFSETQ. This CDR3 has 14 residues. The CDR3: CASSPGQGWETQYF. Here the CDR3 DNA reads TGCGCCAGCAGCCCTGGACAGGGCTGGGAGACCCAGTACTTC.

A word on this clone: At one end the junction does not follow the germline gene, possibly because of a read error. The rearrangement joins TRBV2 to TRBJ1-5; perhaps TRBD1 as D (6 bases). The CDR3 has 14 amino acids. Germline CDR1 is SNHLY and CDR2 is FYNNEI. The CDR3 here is CASTERTANQPQHF. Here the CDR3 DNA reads TGTGCCAGCACTGAAAGGACAGCAAATCAGCCCCAGCATTTT.

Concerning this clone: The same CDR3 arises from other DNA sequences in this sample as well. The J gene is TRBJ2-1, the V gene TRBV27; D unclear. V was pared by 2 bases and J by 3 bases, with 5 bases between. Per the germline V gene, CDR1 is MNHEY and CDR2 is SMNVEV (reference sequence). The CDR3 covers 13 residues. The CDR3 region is CASSLRGYNEQFF. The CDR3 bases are TGTGCCAGCAGTTTACGCGGCTACAATGAGCAGTTCTTC.

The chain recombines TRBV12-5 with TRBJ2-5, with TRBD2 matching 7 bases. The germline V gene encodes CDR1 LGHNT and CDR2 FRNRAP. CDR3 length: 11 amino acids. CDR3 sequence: CACGSTETQYF. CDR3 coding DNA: TGTGCCTGCGGGAGTACAGAGACCCAGTACTTC.

The CDR3 nucleotides read TGCGCCAGCAGTCAAGTCGGAGGAAAGGACGGCTACACCTTC. Translation gives CASSQVGGKDGYTF. V is TRBV23-1 and J is TRBJ1-2; unclear D gene. TRBV23-1 is an open reading frame, and its role is uncertain. Trimming shortened V by 2 bases and J by 8 bases, and 15 bases separated the two germline ends. The CDR3 totals 14 residues.

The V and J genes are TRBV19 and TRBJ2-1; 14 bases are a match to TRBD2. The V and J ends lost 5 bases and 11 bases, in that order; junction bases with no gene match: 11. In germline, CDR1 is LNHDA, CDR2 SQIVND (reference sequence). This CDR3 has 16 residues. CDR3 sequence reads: CASSSVGTSGRGKQFF. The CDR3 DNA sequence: TGTGCCAGTAGTTCCGTCGGGACTAGCGGGAGAGGGAAGCAGTTCTTC.

The DNA of the CDR3 is TGCAGCGTTGGGCCAGCGGGAGGGCCTGGAGATACGCAGTATTTT. Amino acids: CSVGPAGGPGDTQYF. This chain connects TRBV29-1 to TRBJ2-3, with 10 bases identical to TRBD2. The V segment lost 4 bases and the J segment 5 bases; nucleotides outside the gene matches: 9. Germline V lookup: CDR1 SQVTM, CDR2 ANQGSEA. The CDR3 is made up of 15 amino acids.

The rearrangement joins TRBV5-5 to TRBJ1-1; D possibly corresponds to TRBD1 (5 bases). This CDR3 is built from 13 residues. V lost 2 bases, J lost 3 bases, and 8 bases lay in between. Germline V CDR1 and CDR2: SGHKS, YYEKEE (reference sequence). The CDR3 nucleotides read TGTGCCAGCAGCTTACAGGCGGACACTGAAGCTTTCTTT. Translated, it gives CASSLQADTEAFF.

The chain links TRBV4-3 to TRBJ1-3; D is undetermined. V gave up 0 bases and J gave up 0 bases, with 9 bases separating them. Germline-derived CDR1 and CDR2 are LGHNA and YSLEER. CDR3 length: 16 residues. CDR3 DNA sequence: TGCGCCAGCAGCCAAGACCGAGAGTACTCTGGAAACACCATATATTTT. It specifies CASSQDREYSGNTIYF.

The CDR3 loop reads CATSDLPGKWKTQYF. For the CDR3, the DNA is TGTGCCACCAGTGATTTGCCGGGGAAATGGAAGACCCAGTACTTC. V is TRBV24-1 and J is TRBJ2-5; perhaps TRBD2 as D (5 bases). This CDR3 is 15 amino acids long. CDR1 is KGHDR, CDR2 SFDVKD, per germline. The germline V and J ends were trimmed by 0 bases and 6 bases, with 13 bases remaining between them.

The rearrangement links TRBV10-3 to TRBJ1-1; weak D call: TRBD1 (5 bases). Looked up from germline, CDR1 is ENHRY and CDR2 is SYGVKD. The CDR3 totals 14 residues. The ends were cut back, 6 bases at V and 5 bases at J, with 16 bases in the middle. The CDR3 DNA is TGTGCCATCAGGGGCTCAGGGCCAAAGACTGAAGCTTTCTTT. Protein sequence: CAIRGSGPKTEAFF.

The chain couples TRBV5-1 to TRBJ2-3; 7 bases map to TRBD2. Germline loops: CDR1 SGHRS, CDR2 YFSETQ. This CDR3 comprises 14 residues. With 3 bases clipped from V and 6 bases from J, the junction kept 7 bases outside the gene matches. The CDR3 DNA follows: TGCGCCAGCAGCTCCTGGACTAGTATGGATACGCAGTATTTT. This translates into CASSSWTSMDTQYF. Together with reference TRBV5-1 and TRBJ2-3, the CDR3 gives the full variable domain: KAGVTQTPRYLIKTRGQQVTLSCSPISGHRSVSWYQQTPGQGLQFLFEYFSETQRNKGNFPGRFSGRQFSNSRSEMNVSTLELGDSALYLCASSSWTSMDTQYFGPGTRLTVL.

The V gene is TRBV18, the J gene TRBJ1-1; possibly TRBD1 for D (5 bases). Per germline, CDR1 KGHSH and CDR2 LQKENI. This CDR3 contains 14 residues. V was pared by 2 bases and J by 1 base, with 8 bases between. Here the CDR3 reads CASSPGHSNTEAFF. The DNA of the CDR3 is TGTGCCAGCTCACCAGGACACTCGAACACTGAAGCTTTCTTT.

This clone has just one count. CDR3 loop: CASSYSGHSSYEQYF. DNA of the CDR3: TGTGCCAGCAGTTATTCGGGACACAGCTCCTACGAGCAGTACTTC. The gene calls are TRBV27 and TRBJ2-7; maybe TRBD1 (6 bases). Trimming cost V 4 bases and J 0 bases, with 13 bases left between them. Germline CDR1 MNHEY, CDR2 SMNVEV (reference sequence). This CDR3 region has 15 residues.

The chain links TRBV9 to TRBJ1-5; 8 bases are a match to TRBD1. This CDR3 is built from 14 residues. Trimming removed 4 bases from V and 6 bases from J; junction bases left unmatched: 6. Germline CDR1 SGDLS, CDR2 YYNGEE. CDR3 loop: CASSSGQAFQPQHF. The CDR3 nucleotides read TGTGCCAGCAGCTCGGGACAGGCTTTTCAGCCCCAGCATTTT. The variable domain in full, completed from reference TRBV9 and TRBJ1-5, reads DSGVTQTPKHLITATGQRVTLRCSPRSGDLSVYWYQQSLDQGLQFLIQYYNGEERAKGNILERFSAQQFPDLHSELNLSSLELGDSALYFCASSSGQAFQPQHFGDGTRLSIL.

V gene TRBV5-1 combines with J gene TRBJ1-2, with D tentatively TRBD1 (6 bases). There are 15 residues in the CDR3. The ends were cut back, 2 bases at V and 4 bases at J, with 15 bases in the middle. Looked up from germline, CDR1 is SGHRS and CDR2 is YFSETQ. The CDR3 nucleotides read TGCGCCAGCAGCTTAACGATCGGGACAACCTATGGCTACACCTTC. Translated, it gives CASSLTIGTTYGYTF. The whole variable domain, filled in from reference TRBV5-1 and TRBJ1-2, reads KAGVTQTPRYLIKTRGQQVTLSCSPISGHRSVSWYQQTPGQGLQFLFEYFSETQRNKGNFPGRFSGRQFSNSRSEMNVSTLELGDSALYLCASSLTIGTTYGYTFGSGTRLTVV.

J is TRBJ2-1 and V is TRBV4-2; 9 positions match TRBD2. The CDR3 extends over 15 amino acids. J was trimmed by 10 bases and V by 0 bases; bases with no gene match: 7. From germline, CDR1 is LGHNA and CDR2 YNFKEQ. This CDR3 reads CASSQEFLAGREQFF. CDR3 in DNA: TGTGCCAGCAGCCAAGAGTTCCTAGCGGGAAGGGAGCAGTTCTTC.